These 27 T cell receptor beta chains share one sample of origin, sequenced in a study of T cells in Graves' hyperthyroidism and ophthalmopathy. Amplification yielded TCR beta CDR3 regions, with RNA transcripts as the source. In the first-round RT-PCR of the TCR CDR3, the HTBI primer set was used. Using its own MiXCR run on the multiplex PCR reads, TCRdb lists one record per CDR3 protein. This table has tens of thousands of distinct CDR3 sequences, 45% to 65% appearing once. The sequencing sample was made of peripheral blood or thyroid tissue (not recorded which). All receptors come from a man aged 18 to 29 with Graves' hyperthyroidism.

This clonotype has at least ten counts. V usage is TRBV9 and J usage is TRBJ1-2; D ambiguous. Trimming removed 0 bases at V and 4 bases at J, with 4 bases between. This CDR3 has 12 residues. Germline CDR1 and CDR2: SGDLS and YYNGEE. The DNA for the CDR3 is TGTGCCAGCAGCGTAGGGGGCTATGGCTACACCTTC. It encodes CASSVGGYGYTF. Full variable domain (remainder filled in from reference TRBV9 and TRBJ1-2): DSGVTQTPKHLITATGQRVTLRCSPRSGDLSVYWYQQSLDQGLQFLIQYYNGEERAKGNILERFSAQQFPDLHSELNLSSLELGDSALYFCASSVGGYGYTFGSGTRLTVV.

The chain joins TRBV5-6 to TRBJ2-3, with 10 bases aligning to TRBD1. Germline V gives CDR1 SGHDT, CDR2 YYEEEE. Trimming at V came to 1 base and at J to 5 bases, leaving 7 bases not matched to a gene. CDR3 size: 16 residues. The CDR3 bases are TGTGCCAGCAGCTTGTCGGGACAGGGGTTTGGAGATACGCAGTATTTT. As protein: CASSLSGQGFGDTQYF.

This chain connects TRBV4-1 to TRBJ2-7; TRBD2 is a possible D gene (5 bases). In germline, CDR1 is MGHRA, CDR2 YSYEKL. The CDR3 contains 13 residues. Trimming took off 4 bases at V and 4 bases at J, with 11 bases between the two ends. The CDR3 DNA follows: TGCGCCAGCAGCCGAGGTCGGGATTACGAGCAGTACTTC. Translating it yields CASSRGRDYEQYF.

This clonotype appeared many times. The V gene is TRBV12-3 or TRBV12-4, the J gene TRBJ1-1; D remains ambiguous. V was trimmed by 4 bases and J by 4 bases, leaving 10 bases between them. This CDR3 comprises 13 residues. CDR3 nucleotides: TGTGCCAGCAGTTCGAAAGGGATCACTGAAGCTTTCTTT. This encodes CASSSKGITEAFF.

As to this clonotype: The junction departs from germline at one end; a sequencing error may be responsible. This rearrangement joins TRBV29-1 to TRBJ1-1; D is perhaps TRBD1 (5 bases). This CDR3 contains 12 residues. Germline V CDR1 and CDR2: SQVTM, ANQGSEA. The CDR3 sequence is CSVDEPSRGTHF. CDR3 DNA: TGCAGCGTTGACGAACCGAGCCGGGGGACCCACTTT.

The V and J genes are TRBV10-3 and TRBJ2-6, with 9 bases fitting TRBD1. CDR3 length: 17 residues. Germline loops: CDR1 ENHRY, CDR2 SYGVKD. V shed 8 bases, J shed 0 bases, and the junction held 8 bases outside the gene matches. CDR3 residues: CAILRDRASSGANVLTF. The CDR3 DNA follows: TGTGCCATCCTCCGGGACAGGGCCTCCTCTGGGGCCAACGTCCTGACTTTC.

This clonotype was counted once. The junction shows a germline mismatch at one end, possibly a read error. V and J are TRBV6-5 and TRBJ1-6; D unclear. Germline V lookup: CDR1 MNHEY, CDR2 SVGAGI. The CDR3 totals 13 residues. The CDR3 protein is CVSSFRVDSPLHF. The CDR3, as DNA: TGTGTCAGCAGTTTTAGGGTCGATTCACCCCTCCACTTT.

This clonotype was detected only once. This chain connects TRBV2 to TRBJ2-7; D is ambiguous. V lost 8 bases, J lost 4 bases, and 9 bases lay in between. The germline CDR1 and CDR2 sequences are SNHLY and FYNNEI. This CDR3 is 11 amino acids long. CDR3 residues: CASGSEYEQYF. Written as DNA, the CDR3 is TGTGCCAGCGGATCGGAGTACGAGCAGTACTTC.

The rearrangement joins TRBV20-1 to TRBJ2-7, with a possible D match to TRBD1 (6 bases). This CDR3 has 13 residues. The germline V gene encodes CDR1 DFQATT and CDR2 SNEGSKA (reference sequence). Trimming removed 5 bases at V and 3 bases at J, with 14 bases between. CDR3 coding DNA: TGCAGTGCTCCCGGGACACTCAACTACGAGCAGTACTTC. Amino acids: CSAPGTLNYEQYF.

This chain joins TRBV2 and TRBJ1-1, with a tentative D call TRBD1 (5 bases). The V end was cut by 3 bases, the J end by 4 bases, with 9 bases between. The CDR3 sequence is 13 residues long. Germline V gene sequence: CDR1 SNHLY, CDR2 FYNNEI. DNA for the CDR3: TGTGCCAGCAGTGACCAGGGAACCACTGAAGCTTTCTTT. Translating it yields CASSDQGTTEAFF.

The chain recombines TRBV29-1 with TRBJ1-4; weak D call: TRBD1 (6 bases). Germline assignment: CDR1 SQVTM and CDR2 ANQGSEA. V lost 4 bases and J lost 5, with 8 bases in between. The CDR3 totals 12 residues. The CDR3 coding sequence is TGCAGCGTTGGGACAGTAAATGAAAAACTGTTTTTT. Translated, it gives CSVGTVNEKLFF.

The V and J genes are TRBV20-1 and TRBJ2-5; D is undetermined. The CDR3 is 11 residues long. Deletions cut 4 bases from V and 5 bases from J, with 8 bases between. The germline CDR1 and CDR2 sequences are DFQATT and SNEGSKA (reference sequence). CDR3 amino acids: CSANVLETQYF. The CDR3 DNA reads TGCAGTGCTAACGTTTTGGAGACCCAGTACTTC.

In this sample, this clonotype turned up many times. The genes are TRBV6-2 or TRBV6-3 and TRBJ1-5, with D possibly matching TRBD1 (6 bases). Trimming removed 0 bases from V and 7 bases from J, with 13 bases in between. This CDR3 spans 15 amino acids. CDR1 is MNHEY and CDR2 is SVGEGT in the germline V gene. The CDR3 here is CASSYSTGANQPQHF. CDR3 DNA sequence: TGTGCCAGCAGTTACTCGACGGGGGCTAACCAGCCCCAGCATTTT.

Many counts were recorded for this clonotype. The chain is built from TRBV19 and TRBJ1-1; no reliable D call. The CDR3 has 13 residues. Per germline, CDR1 LNHDA and CDR2 SQIVND (reference sequence). V lost 6 bases and J lost 1, with 9 bases in between. CDR3 bases: TGTGCCAGTAGGGGTGCGTCGAACACTGAAGCTTTCTTT. It codes for CASRGASNTEAFF.

This clonotype showed up just a few times. The junction differs from germline at one of its ends, possibly a read error. The chain carries TRBV29-1 and TRBJ2-3, with D possibly TRBD2 on 7 matching bases. This CDR3 region has 14 residues. Germline CDR1 and CDR2: SQVTM and ANQGSEA. CDR3 in amino acids: CSVAKGGGTDAQYF. The CDR3 region has the DNA TGCAGCGTCGCCAAGGGGGGGGGTACAGATGCGCAGTATTTT.

The V gene is TRBV29-1, the J gene TRBJ1-5; 9 bases align to TRBD1. The V gene's germline CDR1 is SQVTM and CDR2 ANQGSEA. The CDR3 extends over 14 amino acids. J lost 3 bases, V lost 5 bases, and 5 bases had no gene match. The CDR3 nucleotides read TGCAGCGTTCGACAGGGGGGGATCAATCAGCCCCAGCATTTT. Protein product: CSVRQGGINQPQHF.

The chain recombines TRBV5-1 with TRBJ2-7, with TRBD1 matching 8 bases. The CDR3 spans 14 residues. Germline lookup yields CDR1 SGHRS and CDR2 YFSETQ. With 2 bases clipped from V and 3 bases from J, the junction kept 4 bases outside the gene matches. CDR3: CASSFDRGDYEQYF. CDR3 nucleotide sequence: TGCGCCAGCAGCTTCGACAGGGGTGACTACGAGCAGTACTTC.

The gene calls are TRBV7-2 and TRBJ1-2; D is unclear. The V and J ends lost 3 bases and 2 bases respectively, with 19 bases between them. The germline gives CDR1 SGHTA, CDR2 FQGNSA. The CDR3 extends over 17 amino acids. The CDR3 loop is CASSFTILGGRNYGYTF. CDR3 in DNA: TGTGCCAGCAGCTTTACTATACTGGGAGGACGGAACTATGGCTACACCTTC.

This sequence joins TRBV29-1 and TRBJ2-7, with D perhaps TRBD2 (7 bases). This CDR3 spans 13 amino acids. Trimming left V 6 bases short and J 5 bases short, with 17 bases between. CDR1 and CDR2 from the germline V gene are SQVTM and ANQGSEA. The CDR3 bases are TGCAGCGTGAGGGGGGGCTCTTTTGACGAGCAGTACTTC. Its protein is CSVRGGSFDEQYF.

The rearrangement uses TRBV20-1 and TRBJ1-4; TRBD1 is a possible D gene (6 bases). The CDR3 runs 13 residues. The V gene's germline CDR1 is DFQATT and CDR2 SNEGSKA (reference sequence). Trimming took 5 bases from V and 1 from J, leaving 8 bases between them. The CDR3 sequence is CSAHRETNEKLFF. CDR3 sequence (DNA): TGCAGTGCTCACAGGGAAACTAATGAAAAACTGTTTTTT.

Notes on this clonotype: At one boundary the junction diverges from the germline segment, which might be a read error. The rearrangement joins TRBV6-1 to TRBJ2-5, with a weak D call TRBD2 (5 bases). The CDR3 is 15 residues long. Per the germline V gene, CDR1 is MNHNS and CDR2 is SASEGT. The DNA for the CDR3 is TGCGCCAGCAGTGAAGCGGTTAGCAGGAGAGAGACCCAGTACTTC. Translation gives CASSEAVSRRETQYF.

With respect to this clonotype: The final CDR3 position lacks the conserved phenylalanine or tryptophan, pointing to a likely read error. The V gene is TRBV7-9, the J gene TRBJ2-7; D gene uncertain. From germline, CDR1 is SEHNR and CDR2 FQNEAQ (reference sequence). The CDR3 contains 15 residues. In DNA form, the CDR3 reads TGTGCCAGCGGCTTATACCAAAGAAGCTCCTACGAGCAGTACCTC. It translates to CASGLYQRSSYEQYL.

This chain joins TRBV11-2 and TRBJ2-3, with D perhaps matching TRBD1 or TRBD2 (6 bases each). Per the germline V gene, CDR1 is SGHAT and CDR2 is FQNNGV. The germline V and J ends were trimmed by 2 bases and 3 bases, with 9 bases remaining between them. There are 14 residues in the CDR3. The CDR3 DNA reads TGTGCCAGCAGCTTAAGGGGGGTTACAGATACGCAGTATTTT. Its protein is CASSLRGVTDTQYF.

Only a few counts were recorded for this clonotype. The rearrangement joins TRBV10-3 to TRBJ1-2; 8 bases match TRBD1. The CDR3 runs to 12 residues. The junction had 10 bases not matched to a gene; V was cut back by 10 bases and J by 9 bases. Germline CDR1 reads ENHRY; CDR2 reads SYGVKD. Here the CDR3 reads CATGDRRLSYTF. The CDR3 nucleotides are TGTGCCACCGGGGACAGGCGACTAAGCTACACCTTC.

The V gene is TRBV20-1, the J gene TRBJ2-1; D uncertain. Germline CDR1 is DFQATT and CDR2 is SNEGSKA (reference sequence). V was cut by 4 bases and J by 3 bases, with 13 bases left in between. The CDR3 has 14 amino acids. CDR3 loop: CSAISGIYYNEQFF. CDR3 DNA: TGCAGTGCTATCAGTGGTATCTACTACAATGAGCAGTTCTTC.

This clonotype appeared many times. V gene TRBV28 combines with J gene TRBJ2-2; 8 bases fit TRBD2. The CDR3 length is 14 residues. Germline loops: CDR1 MDHEN, CDR2 SYDVKM. Trimming cost V 5 bases and J 8 bases; bases outside gene matches: 7. In nucleotides, the CDR3 is TGTGCCAGCAGTCCGACTAGCGCACGAGGGGAGCTGTTTTTT. Translating it yields CASSPTSARGELFF.

As concerns this clonotype: Compared with germline, one end of the junction differs, possibly owing to a read error. The chain employs TRBV9 and TRBJ1-4, with D tentatively TRBD1 (6 bases). The CDR3 has 14 residues. The germline V gene encodes CDR1 SGDLS and CDR2 YYNGEE. The CDR3 protein is CASSPKAGVEKLFF. For the CDR3, the DNA is TGTGCTAGCAGCCCGAAAGCAGGGGTAGAAAAACTGTTTTTT.